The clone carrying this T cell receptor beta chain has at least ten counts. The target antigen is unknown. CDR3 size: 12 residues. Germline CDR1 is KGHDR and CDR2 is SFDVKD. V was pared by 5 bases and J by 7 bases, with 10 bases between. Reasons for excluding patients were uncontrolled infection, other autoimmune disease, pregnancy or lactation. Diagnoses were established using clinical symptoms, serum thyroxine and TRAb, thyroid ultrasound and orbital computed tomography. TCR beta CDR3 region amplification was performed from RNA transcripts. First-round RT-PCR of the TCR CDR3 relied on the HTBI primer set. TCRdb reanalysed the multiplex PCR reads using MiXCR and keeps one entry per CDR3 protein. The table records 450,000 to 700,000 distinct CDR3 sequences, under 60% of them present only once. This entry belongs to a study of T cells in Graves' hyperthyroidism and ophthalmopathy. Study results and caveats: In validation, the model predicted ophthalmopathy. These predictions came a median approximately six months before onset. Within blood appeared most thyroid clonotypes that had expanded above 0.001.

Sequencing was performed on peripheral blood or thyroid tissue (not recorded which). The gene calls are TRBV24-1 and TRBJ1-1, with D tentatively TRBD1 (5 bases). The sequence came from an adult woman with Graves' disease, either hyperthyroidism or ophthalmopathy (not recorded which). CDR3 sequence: CATSGGGGEAFF. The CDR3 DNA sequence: TGTGCCACCAGTGGGGGGGGGGGTGAAGCTTTCTTT.